The rows below give T cell receptor beta chains drawn from one sample of a study of Graves' ophthalmopathy and Graves' hyperthyroidism. TCRdb reanalysed the multiplex PCR reads using MiXCR and keeps one entry per CDR3 protein. Among some 390,000 distinct CDR3 sequences listed, approximately 20% were seen once. Sequenced sample: peripheral blood. The receptors shown here come from a woman aged 18 to 35 with Graves' ophthalmopathy. CDR3s include the opening cysteine and the closing phenylalanine or tryptophan. D genes are given only for firm matches. Expanded clones get a size class; other rows say once, few or many, or leave the size out.

J,size,V,D,CDR3,DNA
TRBJ2-4,.,TRBV12-3/TRBV12-4,.,CASSSGAGADWVIQYF,TGTGCCAGCAGTTCAGGAGCAGGGGCGGACTGGGTCATTCAGTACTTC
TRBJ1-5,many,TRBV19,.,CASSIEDSGWQPQHF,TGTGCCAGTAGTATAGAGGACAGCGGGTGGCAGCCCCAGCATTTT
TRBJ2-7,few,TRBV28,TRBD1,CASSSTGTGNVYEQYF,TGTGCCAGCAGCTCTACCGGGACAGGGAACGTCTACGAGCAGTACTTC
TRBJ2-5,many,TRBV7-3,TRBD1,CASSSEGALGETQYF,TGTGCCAGCAGCTCCGAGGGGGCGCTTGGGGAGACCCAGTACTTC
TRBJ2-7,many,TRBV11-2,TRBD2,CASSLLAGGPIYEQYF,TGTGCCAGCAGCTTGTTAGCGGGAGGGCCTATTTACGAGCAGTACTTC
TRBJ2-5,many,TRBV4-3,TRBD2,CASSQEGAGGSIKTQYF,TGCGCCAGCAGCCAAGAGGGGGCGGGGGGGAGTATAAAGACCCAGTACTTC
TRBJ2-1,many,TRBV25-1,.,CASSAPTETYNEQFF,TGTGCCAGCAGTGCCCCGACAGAGACCTACAATGAGCAGTTCTTC
TRBJ1-5,many,TRBV4-2,.,CASSQDLKQNNQPQHF,TGTGCCAGCAGCCAAGATCTAAAACAGAACAATCAGCCCCAGCATTTT
TRBJ2-7,many,TRBV5-1,TRBD1,CASSWGTGPAEQYF,TGCGCCAGCAGCTGGGGGACAGGGCCCGCCGAGCAGTACTTC
TRBJ2-7,many,TRBV29-1,.,CSVESAGRAEQYF,TGCAGCGTTGAAAGCGCGGGAAGGGCCGAGCAGTACTTC
TRBJ2-7,many,TRBV7-2,.,CASSPRQDLWEQYF,TGTGCCAGCAGCCCGAGACAGGACCTTTGGGAGCAGTACTTC
TRBJ1-3,many,TRBV6-5,.,CASKPFSGNTIYF,TGTGCCAGCAAGCCTTTCTCTGGAAACACCATATATTTT
TRBJ2-2,.,TRBV6-1,.,CASRRSAAGELFF,TGTGCCAGCAGGAGGAGTGCCGCCGGGGAGCTGTTTTTT
TRBJ1-1,many,TRBV11-3,TRBD1,CASSPGQGLDTEAFF,TGTGCCAGCAGCCCCGGACAGGGGTTGGACACTGAAGCTTTCTTT
TRBJ1-5,many,TRBV27,.,CASSSYSSSNQPQHF,TGTGCCAGCAGTTCTTACAGCAGTTCCAATCAGCCCCAGCATTTT
TRBJ1-1,many,TRBV12-3/TRBV12-4,TRBD1,CASSRTGLIPNTEAFF,TGTGCCAGCAGCAGGACAGGGCTGATCCCGAACACTGAAGCTTTCTTT
TRBJ2-2,few,TRBV15,.,CATGRSPALPPGELFF,TGTGCCACCGGACGCAGTCCTGCGCTCCCACCGGGGGAGCTGTTTTTT
TRBJ2-2,many,TRBV6-5,.,CASSYRPYTGELFF,TGTGCCAGCAGTTACAGGCCTTACACCGGGGAGCTGTTTTTT
TRBJ2-2,many,TRBV12-3/TRBV12-4,.,CASSSFTGKGTGELFF,TGTGCCAGCAGTTCATTTACAGGGAAGGGCACCGGGGAGCTGTTTTTT
TRBJ1-2,many,TRBV9,.,CASVSGVGIDGYTF,TGTGCCAGCGTATCAGGGGTAGGGATAGATGGCTACACCTTC
TRBJ2-2,many,TRBV24-1,TRBD2,CATSDPGGTGELFF,TGTGCCACCAGTGACCCGGGGGGCACCGGGGAGCTGTTTTTT
TRBJ1-1,.,TRBV6-1,.,CASSELGDTEAFF,TGTGCCAGCAGTGAACTCGGGGACACTGAAGCTTTCTTT
TRBJ1-5,.,TRBV12-3/TRBV12-4,.,CASRASGGRGEEPQHF,TGTGCCAGCCGCGCCTCCGGGGGCAGGGGAGAAGAGCCCCAGCATTTT
TRBJ1-2,many,TRBV12-3/TRBV12-4,.,CASTSGGLYYGYTF,TGTGCCAGCACCTCTGGGGGGCTATACTATGGCTACACCTTC
TRBJ1-5,.,TRBV2,.,CASTEGSLSNQPQHF,TGTGCCAGCACCGAGGGGAGCCTTAGCAATCAGCCCCAGCATTTT
TRBJ1-1,many,TRBV18,TRBD1,CASSRQGADTEAFF,TGTGCCAGCTCACGACAGGGGGCAGACACTGAAGCTTTCTTT
TRBJ2-5,few,TRBV12-3/TRBV12-4,TRBD2,CASSLGLGQETQYF,TGTGCCAGCAGTCTGGGACTAGGACAAGAGACCCAGTACTTC
TRBJ2-7,many,TRBV5-1,TRBD2,CASSPGLAGADEQYF,TGCGCCAGCAGCCCCGGACTAGCGGGAGCGGACGAGCAGTACTTC
TRBJ2-7,many,TRBV6-2/TRBV6-3,TRBD1,CASSWTGRYEQYF,TGTGCCAGCTCCTGGACAGGGCGGTACGAGCAGTACTTC
TRBJ2-7,.,TRBV7-2,.,CASSLGPGVEQYF,TGTGCCAGCAGCTTAGGACCGGGAGTGGAGCAGTACTTC
TRBJ2-7,many,TRBV4-3,.,CASSQERGPLAHEQYF,TGCGCCAGCAGCCAAGAAAGGGGACCGCTAGCGCACGAGCAGTACTTC
TRBJ2-5,many,TRBV18,.,CASSPLKGTGEETQYF,TGTGCCAGCTCACCACTTAAGGGTACAGGAGAAGAGACCCAGTACTTC
TRBJ2-7,few,TRBV4-2,TRBD2,CASSPQPHLASGTRSYEQYF,TGTGCCAGCAGCCCGCAGCCCCACCTGGCTAGCGGGACCCGCTCCTACGAGCAGTACTTC
TRBJ1-1,many,TRBV2,TRBD1,CASSDDRGGAFF,TGTGCCAGCAGTGACGACAGGGGTGGAGCTTTCTTT
TRBJ2-7,.,TRBV15,TRBD2,CATSTRLAGFYEQYF,TGTGCCACCAGCACCCGGCTAGCGGGATTCTACGAGCAGTACTTC
TRBJ2-7,many,TRBV29-1,.,CSVEGGGGYEQYF,TGCAGCGTTGAAGGGGGAGGGGGCTACGAGCAGTACTTC
TRBJ1-3,few,TRBV7-2,.,CASSLKNSGTIYF,TGTGCCAGCAGCTTAAAAAATTCCGGCACCATATATTTT
TRBJ1-1,many,TRBV12-3/TRBV12-4,.,CASSLTQGTEAFF,TGTGCCAGCAGTTTAACACAGGGAACTGAAGCTTTCTTT
TRBJ1-1,few,TRBV2,.,CASGGTVNTEAFF,TGTGCCAGCGGCGGAACAGTGAACACTGAAGCTTTCTTT
TRBJ2-4,.,TRBV18,.,CASSPLGLMVAGVKNIQYF,TGTGCCAGCTCACCTTTGGGGTTGATGGTCGCAGGGGTCAAAAACATTCAGTACTTC
TRBJ1-5,many,TRBV2,.,CASSRLQGSNQPQHF,TGTGCCAGCAGCCGACTCCAGGGAAGCAATCAGCCCCAGCATTTT
TRBJ2-5,.,TRBV12-3/TRBV12-4,TRBD2,CASSPGLAGGPGETQYF,TGTGCCAGCAGTCCGGGACTAGCGGGAGGGCCAGGAGAGACCCAGTACTTC
TRBJ1-1,.,TRBV20-1,.,CSASKGGNTEAFF,TGCAGTGCCTCGAAGGGGGGGAACACTGAAGCTTTCTTT
TRBJ2-2,many,TRBV6-2/TRBV6-3,.,CASGYTDTGELFF,TGTGCCAGCGGTTACACGGACACCGGGGAGCTGTTTTTT
TRBJ2-7,many,TRBV10-3,.,CAISNTQTDSYEQYF,TGTGCCATCAGTAATACTCAGACCGATTCCTACGAGCAGTACTTC
TRBJ2-5,many,TRBV11-2,TRBD1,CASRTGGETQYF,TGTGCCAGCAGGACAGGGGGAGAGACCCAGTACTTC
TRBJ2-2,many,TRBV6-5,.,CASSYSLGANTGELFF,TGTGCCAGCAGTTACTCGTTAGGGGCGAACACCGGGGAGCTGTTTTTT
TRBJ2-2,many,TRBV7-2,.,CASSLGARYPGELFF,TGTGCCAGCAGCTTAGGGGCTAGATACCCCGGGGAGCTGTTTTTT
TRBJ1-1,.,TRBV7-2,TRBD1,CASSPTNRGTEAFF,TGTGCCAGCAGCCCGACCAACAGGGGCACTGAAGCTTTCTTT